This T cell receptor (beta chain) was captured by sequencing in a study of blood T cell repertoires in COVID-19. Study summary: PBMCs, B-cell-depleted T cells, or T cells provided the cDNA or gDNA that made up the material.

How the authors handled the data: Using reference gene primer amplification, nucleated cell counts were estimated. The assay was immunoSEQ multiplex PCR, and TCRdb's table has in-frame clones only and misses some. That table supplies the V and J calls and clone size; D and trimming were determined from the DNA. The profile shows about 150,000 clones, around 85% of them singletons. Germline V CDR1 and CDR2: DFQATT, SNEGSKA (reference sequence). The CDR3 runs 15 residues. V was trimmed by 3 bases and J by 2 bases, leaving 16 bases between them. Material: peripheral blood. The sequence came from a woman in her seventies with acute or convalescent COVID-19. The gene calls are TRBV20-1 and TRBJ2-5, with D tentatively TRBD1 (6 bases). In nucleotides, the CDR3 is TGCAGTGCTAGTATCCCGGGACAACCACAAGAGACCCAGTACTTC. It codes for CSASIPGQPQETQYF.